This T cell receptor (beta chain) was identified in a study of blood T cell repertoires in COVID-19. Study information: Specimens from acute and convalescent COVID-19 originated in the United States, Italy and Spain. T cells, B-cell-depleted T cells, or PBMCs supplied cDNA or gDNA.

Germline assignment: CDR1 SEHNR and CDR2 FQNEAQ (reference sequence). This CDR3 region has 13 residues. V lost 3 bases, J lost 6 bases, and 4 bases stayed unmatched. Data came from immunoSEQ multiplex PCR; TCRdb stores just in-frame clones and leaves some out. Of roughly 400,000 clones listed, more than 70% are singletons. Participants' reported clinical history set cohort assignment. No more than 2 weeks before study entry, exposed participants had met a case of COVID-19. This chain uses TRBV7-9 with TRBJ2-7; 8 bases line up with TRBD1. Source material: PBMCs or T cells enriched from blood (not recorded which). The clonotype was recovered from a woman under 30 who had been exposed to COVID-19. Here the CDR3 reads CASSLDRVSEQYF. The CDR3 DNA follows: TGTGCCAGCAGCTTGGACAGGGTCTCCGAGCAGTACTTC. The full variable domain, completed using reference TRBV7-9 and TRBJ2-7, is DTGVSQNPRHKITKRGQNVTFRCDPISEHNRLYWYRQTLGQGPEFLTYFQNEAQLEKSRLLSDRFSAERPKGSFSTLEIQRTEQGDSAMYLCASSLDRVSEQYFGPGTRLTVT.